This T cell receptor beta chain was identified during a study of blood T cell repertoires in COVID-19. Whole-study context: Some COVID-19 samples were acute and others convalescent; all came from the United States, Italy and Spain. PBMCs, B-cell-depleted T cells, or T cells were the source of the cDNA or gDNA that made up the material.

Per the study methods: The authors estimated nucleated cell counts from reference gene primer amplification. Profiled with immunoSEQ multiplex PCR; TCRdb holds only in-frame clones, not every one. Clonal size and the V and J genes are those of that table, whereas D and trimming came from the DNA. The profile shows roughly 160,000 clones, less than 85% of them singletons. J lost 0 bases, V lost 3 bases, and 3 bases had no gene match. This CDR3 spans 15 amino acids. Germline V lookup: CDR1 LNHDA, CDR2 SQIVND (reference sequence). The sample consisted of peripheral blood. The chain is built from TRBV19 and TRBJ2-7, with 9 positions matching TRBD2. The TCR sequence derives from a woman aged 80 or over with acute or convalescent COVID-19. CDR3 in DNA: TGTGCCAGTAGTATCGTAGCGGGAGCCTCCTACGAGCAGTACTTC. Amino acid sequence: CASSIVAGASYEQYF.